These T cell receptor beta chains were read from a single sample in a study of blood T cell repertoires in COVID-19. TCRdb's table, derived via immunoSEQ multiplex PCR, lists solely in-frame clones and lacks some. The table shows 65,000 to 70,000 clones, with 60% to 85% occurring only once. Sequenced sample: peripheral blood. The receptor set was obtained from a human donor in a cohort sampled during active COVID-19. The CDR3 runs from the conserved cysteine through the conserved F or W.

v_gene	j_gene	CDR3aa
TRBV4-3	TRBJ2-1	CASSQDGNSYNEQFF
TRBV19	TRBJ2-7	CASSSRSSGSYEQYF
TRBV7-2	TRBJ2-3	CASSLVQGAHTQYF
TRBV18	TRBJ2-7	CASSPRPGQGDEQYF
TRBV7-9	TRBJ2-3	CASSWGGSGDTQYF
TRBV11-3	TRBJ2-3	CASSLESTDTQYF
TRBV6-2/TRBV6-3	TRBJ1-1	CASSAYRETEAFF
TRBV6-5	TRBJ1-3	CASRSGTGVGNTIYF
TRBV27	TRBJ2-5	CASSSVGIQETQYF
TRBV5-6	TRBJ1-6	CASSFGTGNPHNSPLHF
TRBV10-3	TRBJ2-2	CAISARGQNTGELFF
TRBV7-2	TRBJ2-7	CASSLDSGASYEQYF
TRBV7-2	TRBJ2-2	CASSFTSGGAGELFF
TRBV28	TRBJ2-3	CASTKGETPDTQYF
TRBV7-2	TRBJ1-1	CASSLSAGSWGGTEAFF
TRBV5-1	TRBJ2-1	CASSVRGQVPYNEQFF
TRBV6-4	TRBJ2-3	CASSVDISTDTQYF
TRBV21-1	TRBJ1-6	CASSIQGFWPYNSPLHF
TRBV28	TRBJ1-5	CASRGGGVHQPQHF
TRBV3-1/TRBV3-2	TRBJ1-2	CASSPRTQGARYGYTF
TRBV28	TRBJ2-1	CASSVITSGHNEQFF
TRBV5-5	TRBJ1-2	CASSLGQEVYGYTF
TRBV5-5	TRBJ2-2	CASSPGGTGGTGELFF
TRBV5-1	TRBJ2-3	CASSLISSVSSTDTQYF
TRBV18	TRBJ1-1	CASSPGGGNTEAFF
TRBV7-7	TRBJ2-5	CASSLRLAGAGGETQYF
TRBV7-8	TRBJ1-1	CASSLGRRNTEAFF
TRBV24-1	TRBJ2-1	CATSDPGTGSINEQFF
TRBV19	TRBJ2-1	CASSTGTGTYNEQFF
TRBV28	TRBJ2-7	CASSPTKVGTGFLLEQYF
TRBV10-1	TRBJ2-1	CASGLAGPQPEDEQFF
TRBV6-1	TRBJ2-5	CASSEKGIETQYF
TRBV28	TRBJ1-4	CASRRTGGNEKLFF
TRBV18	TRBJ2-1	CASSPLAGGGNEQFF
TRBV4-3	TRBJ2-5	CASSPGGGTWETQYF
TRBV5-1	TRBJ2-3	CASSLALAGAGDTQYF
TRBV12-3/TRBV12-4	TRBJ1-1	CASSRDMNTEAFF
TRBV12-3/TRBV12-4	TRBJ2-5	CASSAGSASQYF